The T cell receptor (beta chain) described here comes from a study of persistence of HIV-infected CD4 T cells. Overlapping HIV-1 Gag 15-mer peptides at 0.8 to 1 ug per peptide per mL were used. CD4+ T cells upregulating both CD40 ligand and CD69 were sorted as responding cells. An approximately 19-hour stimulation of CD8-depleted PBMCs used anti-CD28/CD49d costimulation, CD40-blocking antibody and enfuvirtide. V trimming: 3 bases; J trimming: 0 bases; junction bases outside the gene matches: 4. Germline V lookup: CDR1 MNHEY, CDR2 SMNVEV (reference sequence). The CDR3 consists of 15 residues. A remark on this clone: What it binds is unknown.

The libraries were made with immunoSEQ version 4 in survey mode. Repertoires were generated with immunoSEQ multiplex PCR, while TCRdb's copy carries only in-frame clones and drops some. This table holds around 32,000 clones, approximately 66% found once. The sequence came from an adult man with HIV who was CMV-seropositive. Source: CD4+ T cells sorted from PBMCs after 18-hour stimulation, taken from a patient who received antiretroviral therapy. This chain connects TRBV27 to TRBJ2-7; 8 nucleotides align to TRBD1. CDR3 sequence: CASSLDRAVSYEQYF. The DNA for the CDR3 is TGTGCCAGCAGTTTGGACAGGGCGGTCTCCTACGAGCAGTACTTC.